What follows describes a single TCR beta chain. What it binds is not known. It was with 60 Vbeta and 13 Jbeta primers that the PCR ran. The table came from immunoSEQ multiplex PCR; TCRdb's copy has only in-frame clones and leaves some out. Of roughly 140,000 clones in the sample, 70% to 80% were seen once. The data belong to a study of cytomegalovirus exposure and HLA in healthy donors. Broader study findings: For most subjects, TCR beta sequences were reported to predict HLA-A and HLA-B alleles with accuracy.

This CDR3 is 15 amino acids long. Germline V gives CDR1 SNHLY, CDR2 FYNNEI. Trimming pared 4 bases from V and 7 bases from J, leaving 16 bases between. Input material: PBMCs. The TCR comes from a man aged 45 to 65 in good health and CMV-seropositive. V usage is TRBV2 and J usage is TRBJ2-2; possible D gene TRBD1, 6 bases. The chain's CDR3 is CASSGPTGSLGELFF. In nucleotides, the CDR3 is TGTGCCAGCAGTGGTCCTACAGGGAGTCTCGGGGAGCTGTTTTTT.